Listed below are T cell receptor beta chains from one sample, sequenced in a study of blood T cell repertoires in COVID-19. Here immunoSEQ multiplex PCR was the method, and the copy in TCRdb shows in-frame clones only, minus some. Seen here are approximately 250,000 clones, 85% to 90% observed once, and the top ten hold approximately 2%. Sequencing used PBMCs or T cells enriched from blood (not recorded which). These receptors came from a woman in her sixties in a cohort exposed to, infected with or recovered from COVID-19 (not recorded which). CDR3s include the opening cysteine and the closing phenylalanine or tryptophan. D genes are given only for firm matches. Rows may omit the clone size; those that give it use once, few, many or a size class.

D	size	V	J	DNA	CDR3
NA	NA	TRBV30	TRBJ2-1	TGTGCCTGGAGTGCTCCAGGCACCTCCTACAATGAGCAGTTCTTC	CAWSAPGTSYNEQFF
NA	NA	TRBV27	TRBJ2-2	TGTGCCAGCAGGACGCGGGACGGGGAGCTGTTTTTT	CASRTRDGELFF
NA	NA	TRBV18	TRBJ1-4	TGTGCCAGCTCACCCTACCAGGGTGCAACTAATGAAAAACTGTTTTTT	CASSPYQGATNEKLFF
TRBD1	NA	TRBV5-5	TRBJ2-6	TGTGCCAGCAGCTTAGTCGGAACAGGGGGCTCTGGGGCCAACGTCCTGACTTTC	CASSLVGTGGSGANVLTF
TRBD2	NA	TRBV27	TRBJ2-3	TGTGCCAGCAGGCTAGCGGGAGGGTACACAGATACGCAGTATTTT	CASRLAGGYTDTQYF
TRBD1	NA	TRBV27	TRBJ1-6	TGTGCCACCGGATTCACAGGGGTCTATAATTCACCCCTCCACTTT	CATGFTGVYNSPLHF
TRBD2	NA	TRBV4-3	TRBJ2-5	TGCGCCAGCAGCCAAGATCCCCCTAGCGGGGCTCAAGAGACCCAGTACTTC	CASSQDPPSGAQETQYF
NA	NA	TRBV7-2	TRBJ2-3	TGTGCCAGCAGCTCGGGACTGAGCACAGATACGCAGTATTTT	CASSSGLSTDTQYF
NA	NA	TRBV6-5	TRBJ2-7	TGTGCCAGCAGTTCGGACAGTACCTCCTACGAGCAGTACTTC	CASSSDSTSYEQYF
TRBD2	NA	TRBV10-3	TRBJ2-4	TGTGCCATCAGTGATTTGTTGCGGGAGAGCAACATTCAGTACTTC	CAISDLLRESNIQYF
NA	NA	TRBV10-2	TRBJ2-7	TGCGCCAGCAGTGTGGACTCACCTTACGAGCAGTACTTC	CASSVDSPYEQYF
TRBD2	NA	TRBV11-2	TRBJ2-1	TGTGCCAGCAGCTTGGGCGGGAGACGAGAGCAGTTCTTC	CASSLGGRREQFF
TRBD1	NA	TRBV4-3	TRBJ1-4	TGCGCCAGCAGCCAATCTCACTACCAGGGGGGAGGTGAAAAACTGTTTTTT	CASSQSHYQGGGEKLFF
NA	NA	TRBV27	TRBJ2-7	TGTGCCAGCAGTTTATCAGGCGGAGGGAGACCCTACGAGCAGTACTTC	CASSLSGGGRPYEQYF
TRBD2	NA	TRBV4-1	TRBJ2-3	TGCGCCAGCAGCCAAGACCAGCGGGAGCGACCAGATACGCAGTATTTT	CASSQDQRERPDTQYF
TRBD1	NA	TRBV7-9	TRBJ2-7	TGTGCCAGCAGCTTGGGGACAGGGAAAACCTACGAGCAGTACTTC	CASSLGTGKTYEQYF
NA	NA	TRBV5-1	TRBJ1-3	TGCGCCAGCAGCGCCGGGTTCTACTCTGGAAACACCATATATTTT	CASSAGFYSGNTIYF
NA	NA	TRBV6-6	TRBJ1-6	TGTGCCAGCAGCTTGGGCCAAGGCGGGTTTAATTCACCCCTCCACTTT	CASSLGQGGFNSPLHF
NA	few	TRBV2	TRBJ2-7	TGTGCCAGCAGTACACAGGGAAGGGGTTCCTACGAGCAGTACTTC	CASSTQGRGSYEQYF
TRBD1	once	TRBV5-1	TRBJ1-4	TGCGCCAGCAGCACCGGGACAGGTGAAAAACTGTTTTTT	CASSTGTGEKLFF
NA	once	TRBV15	TRBJ1-5	TGTGCCACGACGGAGGGGCGGAGGTCGGGCAATCAGCCCCAGCATTTT	CATTEGRRSGNQPQHF
TRBD2	NA	TRBV27	TRBJ2-7	TGTGCCAGCAGTCCTGGACTAGCGGGAGGGCCGAGGGGTCGGGAGCAGTACTTC	CASSPGLAGGPRGREQYF
TRBD2	NA	TRBV11-2	TRBJ2-5	TGTGCCAGCAGCTTAGATCCTAGGCGGGGGTACCAAGAGACCCAGTACTTC	CASSLDPRRGYQETQYF
TRBD2	NA	TRBV7-7	TRBJ2-3	TGTGCTAGCAGCTTCCTCTACGGGACTAGCGGGAGGGTTAGCACAGATACGCAGTATTTT	CASSFLYGTSGRVSTDTQYF
NA	NA	TRBV6-2/TRBV6-3	TRBJ2-5	TGTGCCAGCAGTTACGGGACTGGAGGCGAGGCCCAGTACTTC	CASSYGTGGEAQYF
TRBD1	NA	TRBV5-1	TRBJ1-2	TGCGCCAGCAGCGGGACAGGGGGTTCCTATGGCTACACCTTC	CASSGTGGSYGYTF
TRBD2	NA	TRBV10-3	TRBJ2-1	TGCGCCATCAGTGAGAGGGCTAGCGGGAGAGTCTACAATGAGCAGTTCTTC	CAISERASGRVYNEQFF
TRBD2	few	TRBV7-9	TRBJ2-3	TGTGCCAGCAGCTTAGGACTAGCGGGAGGGATTAGCACAGATACGCAGTATTTT	CASSLGLAGGISTDTQYF
NA	NA	TRBV28	TRBJ2-7	TGTGCCAGCAGTCCGACGTCAAGCGGACCCTACGAGCAGTACTTC	CASSPTSSGPYEQYF
NA	once	TRBV14	TRBJ2-2	TGTGCCAGCAGAGGAACCACAGGTGCCACCGGGGAGCTGTTTTTT	CASRGTTGATGELFF
NA	NA	TRBV7-6	TRBJ1-2	TGTGCCAGCAGCCCCTCGGGTAGGGGGAGACTGGATTATGGCTACACCTTC	CASSPSGRGRLDYGYTF
NA	NA	TRBV5-4	TRBJ1-1	TGTGCCAGCAGCGCGGGACTCCAGAACACTGAAGCTTTCTTT	CASSAGLQNTEAFF
NA	once	TRBV6-6	TRBJ2-3	TGTGCCAGCAGTTACCCCCCCACTATCCCCCCTGATACGCAGTATTTT	CASSYPPTIPPDTQYF
NA	few	TRBV5-5	TRBJ1-5	TGTGCCAGCAGCTTGGGGTCGACAGGAAATCAGCCCCAGCATTTT	CASSLGSTGNQPQHF
TRBD1	NA	TRBV18	TRBJ1-4	TGTGCCAGCACAGGGGACAGGGGAAATGAAAAACTGTTTTTT	CASTGDRGNEKLFF
NA	NA	TRBV29-1	TRBJ2-3	TGCAGCGTTGACCAGGGTTGGGATACGCAGTATTTT	CSVDQGWDTQYF
NA	few	TRBV5-4	TRBJ2-5	TGTGCCAGCAGCTTGGGAGGTCGGTCGGAGGGGGAGACCCAGTACTTC	CASSLGGRSEGETQYF
TRBD2	once	TRBV5-1	TRBJ2-1	TGCGCCAGCAGCTTGAGCAGCGGGACGAATGAGCAGTTCTTC	CASSLSSGTNEQFF
TRBD1	NA	TRBV5-1	TRBJ1-2	TGCGCCAGCAGATACGACGGACAGGGGGCCCCCTATGGCTACACCTTC	CASRYDGQGAPYGYTF
NA	NA	TRBV11-2	TRBJ1-4	TGTGCCAGCAGCTTAGGGAGAGCTAATGAAAAACTGTTTTTT	CASSLGRANEKLFF
TRBD1	NA	TRBV7-2	TRBJ1-3	TGTGCCAGCAGCCGGGACAGGGCTAACACCATATATTTT	CASSRDRANTIYF
NA	NA	TRBV5-1	TRBJ2-1	TGCGCCAGCAGCTTACGGGGGATCGATTACAATGAGCAGTTCTTC	CASSLRGIDYNEQFF
NA	once	TRBV18	TRBJ2-1	TGTGCCAGCTCACCACAAGGGGCCCTCTCGGAGCAGTTCTTC	CASSPQGALSEQFF
NA	NA	TRBV20-1	TRBJ2-3	TGCAGTGCTAGAGCCGGGGGTACGCAGTATTTT	CSARAGGTQYF
TRBD1	NA	TRBV2	TRBJ1-2	TGTGCCAGCAGTGATCAGGGACAGGGTAATGGCTACACCTTC	CASSDQGQGNGYTF
NA	NA	TRBV12-3/TRBV12-4	TRBJ2-1	TGTGCCAGCAGCTCGTACAATGAGCAGTTCTTC	CASSSYNEQFF
NA	NA	TRBV5-1	TRBJ1-5	TGCGCCAGCAGCTTGGAATCTCTATCGAGCAATCAGCCCCAGCATTTT	CASSLESLSSNQPQHF
NA	NA	TRBV9	TRBJ1-2	TGTGCCAGCAGCGGAGGGGGTGGTAACTATGGCTACACCTTC	CASSGGGGNYGYTF
NA	NA	TRBV7-2	TRBJ2-2	TGTGCCAGCAGCTGGGCCGCCCGGGGAGCAGGGGAGCTGTTTTTT	CASSWAARGAGELFF
NA	NA	TRBV6-1	TRBJ2-5	TGTGCCAGCAGTGTAAACAGGGGCTCCGCGGGGGAGACCCAGTACTTC	CASSVNRGSAGETQYF